The 14 T cell receptor beta chains reported below all come from one sample, sequenced in a study of blood T cell repertoires in COVID-19. Clones were sequenced by immunoSEQ multiplex PCR, and TCRdb holds only the in-frame ones, with some missing. Here the sample spans approximately 160,000 clones, over 80% being singletons. Sequencing was performed on peripheral blood. These TCRs come from a woman in her sixties with acute or convalescent COVID-19.

The chain has TRBV5-1 and TRBJ1-4; 8 bases map to TRBD1. J gave up 7 bases and V 4 bases, and 6 bases lay outside the gene matches. Germline values: CDR1 SGHRS, CDR2 YFSETQ. The CDR3 runs 14 residues. CDR3 in amino acids: CASSPGTGPEKLFF. The CDR3 region has the DNA TGCGCCAGCAGCCCCGGGACAGGCCCTGAAAAACTGTTTTTT.

CDR3 residues: CARTLSSWEAFF. As DNA, the CDR3 is TGTGCAAGGACTCTCTCTAGCTGGGAAGCTTTCTTT. The gene calls are TRBV12-2 and TRBJ1-1. TRBV12-2 is a recognized pseudogene. CDR3 length: 12 amino acids.

The chain uses TRBV7-9 and TRBJ1-3; 8 bases match TRBD1. The germline V gene has CDR1 SEHNR and CDR2 FQNEAQ (reference sequence). V was clipped by 5 bases and J by 0 bases; unmatched bases: 6. The CDR3 spans 16 residues. CDR3 sequence reads: CASSPRDRHSGNTIYF. The CDR3 DNA reads TGTGCCAGCAGCCCCCGGGACAGGCACTCTGGAAACACCATATATTTT.

V gene TRBV19 combines with J gene TRBJ1-2; D uncertain. V was pared by 6 bases and J by 0 bases, with 11 bases between. CDR1 is LNHDA, CDR2 SQIVND, per germline (reference sequence). CDR3 length: 14 residues. The CDR3 DNA reads as TGTGCCAGTAGCCACTCCACCCCTAACTATGGCTACACCTTC. This codes for CASSHSTPNYGYTF.

The chain combines TRBV3-1 (or the pseudogene TRBV3-2) with TRBJ2-7; no reliable D call. Germline V lookup: CDR1 LGHDT, CDR2 YNNKEL (reference sequence). V was trimmed by 4 bases and J by 2 bases, leaving 12 bases between them. The CDR3 totals 14 residues. The CDR3 sequence is CASSPRPGPYEQYF. CDR3 DNA: TGTGCCAGCAGCCCCCGGCCAGGTCCCTACGAGCAGTACTTC.

The chain combines TRBV7-2 with TRBJ1-1; 7 nucleotides align to TRBD1. The germline CDR1 and CDR2 sequences are SGHTA and FQGNSA. This CDR3 is built from 17 residues. With 1 base clipped from V and 4 bases from J, the junction kept 12 bases outside the gene matches. The CDR3: CASSLGETGVFGTEAFF. The CDR3 DNA is TGTGCCAGCAGCTTAGGGGAAACAGGGGTCTTCGGCACTGAAGCTTTCTTT.

CDR3 nucleotide sequence: TGCGCCAGCAGCTTCCTAGCGGGGGGGCCCGACGACAATGAGCAGTTCTTC. Translation: CASSFLAGGPDDNEQFF. The chain links TRBV5-1 to TRBJ2-1; 12 bases are shared with TRBD2. Per germline, CDR1 SGHRS and CDR2 YFSETQ. After removal of 2 bases from V and 5 bases from J, the junction contained 8 bases not matched to a gene. The CDR3 length is 17 residues.

The chain carries TRBV7-2 and TRBJ1-2; D ambiguous. This CDR3 contains 14 residues. CDR1 and CDR2 (germline): SGHTA, FQGNSA. The V gene lost 1 base and the J gene lost 4 bases, with 10 bases spanning the gap. The CDR3 nucleotides are TGTGCCAGCAGCTTAGGAGGGTCCGGCTATGGCTACACCTTC. Its translation is CASSLGGSGYGYTF.

CDR3 DNA: TGCAGCGTTCGGGAGGGTGGCTACACCTTC. Protein sequence: CSVREGGYTF. V is TRBV29-1 and J is TRBJ1-2; D gene uncertain. The CDR3 contains 10 residues. Trimming removed 5 bases from V and 7 bases from J, with 8 bases in between. Germline V gene data show CDR1 as SQVTM and CDR2 as ANQGSEA.

This clone was found a few times. This chain links TRBV20-1 with TRBJ2-7; the D gene is possibly TRBD2 (6 bases). V was clipped by 2 bases and J by 6 bases, with 8 bases between them. This CDR3 has 11 residues. CDR1 is DFQATT, CDR2 SNEGSKA, per germline (reference sequence). CDR3 residues: CSARPGAEQYF. The CDR3 nucleotides read TGCAGTGCTAGACCGGGAGCCGAGCAGTACTTC.

V usage is TRBV29-1 and J usage is TRBJ1-2; no firm D call. CDR3 length: 14 amino acids. The V and J ends lost 5 bases and 2 bases respectively, with 15 bases between them. The germline gives CDR1 SQVTM, CDR2 ANQGSEA. The CDR3 DNA follows: TGCAGCGTTACCCAGGTCCTCGGAAACTATGGCTACACCTTC. It specifies CSVTQVLGNYGYTF.

V is TRBV6-2 or TRBV6-3 and J is TRBJ1-1; D call uncertain. Looked up from germline, CDR1 is MNHEY and CDR2 is SVGEGT. This CDR3 is 14 amino acids long. Trimming removed 2 bases at V and 0 bases at J, with 7 bases between. The chain's CDR3 is CASSYPRVNTEAFF. CDR3 nucleotides: TGTGCCAGCAGTTACCCGCGGGTGAACACTGAAGCTTTCTTT.

This sequence joins TRBV11-2 and TRBJ2-2, with D perhaps TRBD2 (5 bases). Trimming shortened V by 1 base and J by 6 bases, and 12 bases separated the two germline ends. The CDR3 runs to 15 residues. Germline CDR1 and CDR2: SGHAT and FQNNGV. CDR3: CASSLGLLGAGELFF. The CDR3 nucleotides are TGTGCCAGCAGCTTAGGTCTCCTCGGGGCCGGGGAGCTGTTTTTT.

The V and J genes are TRBV3-1 (or the pseudogene TRBV3-2) and TRBJ1-1, with a tentative D call TRBD1 (6 bases). The CDR3 contains 16 residues. Trimming removed 2 bases at V and 0 bases at J, with 13 bases between. CDR1 is LGHDT, CDR2 YNNKEL, per germline (reference sequence). In DNA form, the CDR3 reads TGTGCCAGCAGCCAACATGGGGGGGGCTTGAACACTGAAGCTTTCTTT. Its translation is CASSQHGGGLNTEAFF.